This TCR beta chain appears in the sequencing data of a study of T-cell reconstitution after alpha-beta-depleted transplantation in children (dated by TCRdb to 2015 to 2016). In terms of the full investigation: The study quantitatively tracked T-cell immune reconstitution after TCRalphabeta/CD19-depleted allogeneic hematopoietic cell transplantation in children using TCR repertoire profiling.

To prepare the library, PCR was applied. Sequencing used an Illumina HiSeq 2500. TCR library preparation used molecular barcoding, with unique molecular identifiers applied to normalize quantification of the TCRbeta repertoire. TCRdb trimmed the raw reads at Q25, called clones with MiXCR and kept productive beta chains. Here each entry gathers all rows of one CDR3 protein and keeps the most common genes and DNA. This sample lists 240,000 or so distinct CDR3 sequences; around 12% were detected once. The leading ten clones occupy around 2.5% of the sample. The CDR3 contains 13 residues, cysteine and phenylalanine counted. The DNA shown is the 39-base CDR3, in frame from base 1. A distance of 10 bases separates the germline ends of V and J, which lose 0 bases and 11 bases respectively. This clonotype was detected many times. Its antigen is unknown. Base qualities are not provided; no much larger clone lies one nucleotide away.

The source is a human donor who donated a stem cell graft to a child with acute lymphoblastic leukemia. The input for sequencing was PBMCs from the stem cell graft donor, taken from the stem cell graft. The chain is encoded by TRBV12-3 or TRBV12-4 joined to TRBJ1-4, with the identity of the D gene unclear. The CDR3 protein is CASSLAGIGKLFF. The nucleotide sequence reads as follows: TGTGCCAGCAGTTTAGCGGGGATCGGGAAACTGTTTTTT.